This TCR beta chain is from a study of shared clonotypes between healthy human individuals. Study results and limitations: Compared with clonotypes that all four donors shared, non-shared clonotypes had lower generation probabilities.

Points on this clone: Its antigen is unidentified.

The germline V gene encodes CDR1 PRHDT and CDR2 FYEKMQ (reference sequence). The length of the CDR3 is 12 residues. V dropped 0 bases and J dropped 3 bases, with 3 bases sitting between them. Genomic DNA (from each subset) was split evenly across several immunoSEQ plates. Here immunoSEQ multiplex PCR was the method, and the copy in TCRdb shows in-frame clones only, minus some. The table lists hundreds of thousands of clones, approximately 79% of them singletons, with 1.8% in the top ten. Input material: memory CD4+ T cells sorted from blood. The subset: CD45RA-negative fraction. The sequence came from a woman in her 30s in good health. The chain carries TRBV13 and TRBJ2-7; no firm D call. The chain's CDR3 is CASSLGGYEQYF. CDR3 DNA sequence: TGTGCCAGCAGCTTAGGGGGCTACGAGCAGTACTTC. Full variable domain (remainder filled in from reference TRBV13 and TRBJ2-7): AAGVIQSPRHLIKEKRETATLKCYPIPRHDTVYWYQQGPGQDPQFLISFYEKMQSDKGSIPDRFSAQQFSDYHSELNMSSLELGDSALYFCASSLGGYEQYFGPGTRLTVT.